This T cell receptor (beta chain) was sequenced for a study of sequential checkpoint blockade in melanoma. Overall study context: Randomization was 1:1 between first-line nivolumab→ipilimumab and ipilimumab→nivolumab. After both sequences, patients received maintenance nivolumab.

Assay used: immunoSEQ multiplex PCR; TCRdb lists only in-frame clones, some missing. Here the sample spans around 20,000 clones, roughly 76% being singletons. This CDR3 spans 13 amino acids. The trim removed 6 bases at V and 3 bases at J, leaving 0 bases unmatched. Per germline, CDR1 MNHEY and CDR2 SVGAGI. This sample's treatment: randomized to nivolumab then ipilimumab (arm A) or the reverse (arm B). Live CD3+CD8+ CD19− CD56− cells were sorted from PBMCs. This clone was seen more than once but under ten times. The chain has TRBV6-5 and TRBJ2-2, with 8 bases lining up with TRBD1. The sequencing used CD8+ T cells sorted from blood (inferred from file names), collected from a patient given nivolumab and ipilimumab in sequence. This TCR derives from a human donor with melanoma. DNA of the CDR3: TGTGCCAGCAGGACAGGGGACACCGGGGAGCTGTTTTTT. Translation: CASRTGDTGELFF.